This is a list of T cell receptor beta chains from one sample in a study of patients and donors after allogeneic stem cell transplantation. MiXCR was run by TCRdb on the RT-PCR reads, yielding one entry per CDR3 protein. The sample consists of roughly 180,000 distinct CDR3 sequences, around 41% of them appearing once. Sequencing was performed on blood, either unsorted or a sorted T cell fraction (not recorded which). These receptors were taken from a human donor who was either an allogeneic HSCT recipient or a stem cell or donor lymphocyte infusion donor (not recorded which). It is not recorded whose cells these are; they may come from a transplant donor. Each CDR3 is given without its conserved first and last residue. Fields, in order: J gene, D gene, V gene, CDR3 protein. D genes are given only for firm matches.

TRBJ2-1,NA,TRBV4-3,ASSQDRVNSYNEQF
TRBJ1-3,NA,TRBV12-3/TRBV12-4,ASSFLGKAFSGNTIY
TRBJ2-1,TRBD2,TRBV25-1,ASSGPGLGVNNEQF
TRBJ2-7,TRBD2,TRBV4-1,ASSQGDYFYEQY
TRBJ1-2,NA,TRBV3-1,ASSPQGEGGYT
TRBJ2-1,TRBD2,TRBV4-3,ASSQESSGYYNEQF
TRBJ1-2,NA,TRBV10-3,AISEAGLSNGYT
TRBJ2-7,NA,TRBV9,ASSVMGLGQTRLHEQY
TRBJ2-6,NA,TRBV12-3/TRBV12-4,ASSGTSGANVLT
TRBJ1-3,NA,TRBV30,AWRSPVRNTIY